One TCR beta chain is described in this entry. The data originate from a study of blood T cell repertoires in COVID-19. Clones were sequenced by immunoSEQ multiplex PCR, and TCRdb holds only the in-frame ones, with some missing. The profile covers about 120,000 clones, with around 86% appearing a single time and about 4.1% taken by the ten largest. The CDR3 covers 13 residues. Germline V gives CDR1 SGDLS, CDR2 YYNGEE. The trim removed 4 bases at V and 4 bases at J, leaving 3 bases unmatched. Sequencing input: peripheral blood. The chain combines TRBV9 with TRBJ1-1; 8 nucleotides align to TRBD1. The sequence was collected from a man in his forties with acute or convalescent COVID-19. The CDR3 DNA sequence: TGTGCCAGCAGCACCGACAGGGGCACTGAAGCTTTCTTT. It is translated as CASSTDRGTEAFF. Full variable domain (outside the CDR3, taken from reference TRBV9 and TRBJ1-1): DSGVTQTPKHLITATGQRVTLRCSPRSGDLSVYWYQQSLDQGLQFLIQYYNGEERAKGNILERFSAQQFPDLHSELNLSSLELGDSALYFCASSTDRGTEAFFGQGTRLTVV.